Following are 8 T cell receptor beta chains from one sample sequenced in a study of blood T cells in healthy people across ages. The second PCR ran roughly 6 to 11 cycles with a sample-barcoded 5' primer and J-beta primers. TCRdb used MiXCR to reprocess the 5' RACE reads, holding one entry per CDR3 protein. Here the sample spans approximately 880,000 distinct CDR3 sequences, around 46% being singletons. The specimen sequenced was blood. The receptors originated from a man aged 25 to 40 in good health.

This clonotype appeared a few times. This chain uses TRBV10-3 with TRBJ2-1; no firm D call. CDR1 and CDR2 from the germline V gene are ENHRY and SYGVKD. The CDR3 is made up of 14 amino acids. Trimming stripped 0 bases from V and 6 bases from J, with 9 bases between. The CDR3 loop is CAISESVGGNEQFF. The CDR3 DNA sequence: TGTGCCATCAGTGAGTCGGTAGGTGGCAATGAGCAGTTCTTC.

The rearrangement uses TRBV6-6 and TRBJ1-2; D unclear. Trimming removed 2 bases from V and 0 bases from J, with 7 bases in between. This CDR3 spans 14 amino acids. The V gene's germline CDR1 is MNHNY and CDR2 SVGAGI (reference sequence). In DNA, the CDR3 is TGTGCCAGCAGTTACGGCGGAGCTAACTATGGCTACACCTTC. Its translation is CASSYGGANYGYTF.

This clonotype was picked up a small number of times. This chain joins TRBV4-1 and TRBJ2-3, with TRBD2 identical over 9 bases. The CDR3 covers 18 residues. CDR1 MGHRA and CDR2 YSYEKL come from the germline V gene. J was trimmed by 4 bases and V by 4 bases; bases with no gene match: 15. The CDR3 nucleotides are TGCGCCAGCAGCCTCCGGCCAAACGGCGGGGGGGCAGCAGATACGCAGTATTTT. Protein product: CASSLRPNGGGAADTQYF.

The genes are TRBV4-1 and TRBJ2-2; D is undetermined. V lost 0 bases to trimming and J lost 5 bases, with 10 bases between them. The germline CDR1 and CDR2 sequences are MGHRA and YSYEKL. The CDR3 has 15 residues. CDR3 nucleotide sequence: TGCGCCAGCAGCCAAGAGGGCAAACCAACCGGGGAGCTGTTTTTT. It is translated as CASSQEGKPTGELFF.

The V gene is TRBV11-2, the J gene TRBJ2-7, with D tentatively TRBD2 (6 bases). Germline-derived CDR1 and CDR2 are SGHAT and FQNNGV. V lost 5 bases, J lost 2 bases, and 19 bases lay in between. This CDR3 has 16 residues. The CDR3 nucleotides read TGTGCCAGCAGCCCATTCGAGGAGGGTCCCCCCTACGAGCAGTACTTC. Its translation is CASSPFEEGPPYEQYF.

This chain links TRBV6-2 or TRBV6-3 with TRBJ2-3; 10 bases line up with TRBD1. The CDR3 has 16 residues. From germline, CDR1 is MNHEY and CDR2 SVGEGT. With 0 bases clipped from V and 8 bases from J, the junction kept 8 bases outside the gene matches. CDR3 in DNA: TGTGCCAGCAGTTACTCGGACAGGGGGAACGGAGGTACGCAGTATTTT. This encodes CASSYSDRGNGGTQYF.

This sequence joins TRBV29-1 and TRBJ2-1; 12 nucleotides line up with TRBD2. Germline CDR1 is SQVTM and CDR2 is ANQGSEA. V gave up 3 bases and J gave up 7 bases; unmatched junction bases: 7. This CDR3 has 15 residues. The CDR3 loop is CSVERSLAGGNEQFF. The CDR3 coding sequence is TGCAGCGTTGAGAGGAGCCTAGCGGGAGGGAATGAGCAGTTCTTC.

The V and J genes are TRBV6-6 and TRBJ1-2; 8 bases match TRBD1. CDR1 and CDR2 from the germline V gene are MNHNY and SVGAGI (reference sequence). There are 15 residues in the CDR3. The ends lost 3 bases at V and 4 bases at J; junction bases unmatched: 7. The CDR3: CASSYLETGAYGYTF. The CDR3, as DNA: TGTGCCAGCAGTTATCTAGAGACAGGGGCCTATGGCTACACCTTC.